The 23 T cell receptor beta chains below all came from one sample that was sequenced in a study of regulatory T cells in long-lasting Graves disease. Time point defined: newly diagnosed GD, antithyroid drugs for less than 3 months. The TCR library was made from RNA extracted from PBMCs. Arm-PCR with iRepertoire HTBI primers amplified the CDR3 regions for these TCR beta libraries. TCRdb ran MiXCR on the multiplex PCR reads and lists one entry per CDR3 protein. Counted here are roughly 610,000 distinct CDR3 sequences, 16% occurring once; the ten biggest clones make up more than 10%. The same sample was also used in a study of T cells in Graves' hyperthyroidism and ophthalmopathy.

The sample in question was peripheral blood mononuclear cells (PBMCs), obtained at new diagnosis, from a patient treated with antithyroid drugs. The receptors derive from a young man with Graves disease.

The table lists this clonotype with a few counts. This sequence joins TRBV29-1 and TRBJ1-1; D is perhaps TRBD1 (6 bases). The V gene lost 4 bases and the J gene lost 1 base, with 10 bases spanning the gap. The CDR3 consists of 13 residues. Per the germline V gene, CDR1 is SQVTM and CDR2 is ANQGSEA. The CDR3 region is CSVAQTGNTEAFF. The DNA of the CDR3 is TGCAGCGTTGCCCAGACAGGGAACACTGAAGCTTTCTTT.

As to this clonotype: A single base separates this from a much larger clone, so it may be a read error. The CDR3, as DNA: TGTGCCAGCAGTTACATAGGGACTGGGACTGAAGCTTCCTTT. Its translation: CASSYIGTGTEASF. The gene calls are TRBV6-5 and TRBJ1-1; maybe TRBD1 (5 bases). The CDR3 sequence is 14 residues long. Germline lookup yields CDR1 MNHEY and CDR2 SVGAGI.

This clonotype was recorded at least ten times. One end of the junction fails to match germline, which may point to a read error. This chain uses TRBV7-9 with TRBJ2-3; D ambiguous. CDR1 and CDR2 from the germline V gene are SEHNR and FQNEAQ (reference sequence). The CDR3 spans 13 residues. In DNA, the CDR3 is TGTGCCAGCAGTTTAGACCCCACAGATACGCAGTATTTT. Translation: CASSLDPTDTQYF. The full variable domain, completed using reference TRBV7-9 and TRBJ2-3, is DTGVSQNPRHKITKRGQNVTFRCDPISEHNRLYWYRQTLGQGPEFLTYFQNEAQLEKSRLLSDRFSAERPKGSFSTLEIQRTEQGDSAMYLCASSLDPTDTQYFGPGTRLTVL.

This chain connects TRBV28 to TRBJ2-3; TRBD2 aligns across 10 bases. Germline values: CDR1 MDHEN, CDR2 SYDVKM. CDR3 length: 14 amino acids. V lost 7 bases, J lost 8 bases, and 9 bases stayed unmatched. In DNA form, the CDR3 reads TGTGCCAGCAATCATCTAGCGGGAGTCGCTACGCAGTATTTT. This sequence encodes CASNHLAGVATQYF.

V is TRBV24-1 and J is TRBJ1-2; D might be TRBD1 (5 bases). The germline V gene encodes CDR1 KGHDR and CDR2 SFDVKD. The CDR3 loop spans 16 amino acids. V lost 8 bases to trimming and J lost 2 bases, with 20 bases between them. The CDR3 nucleotides read TGTGCCACCATTCTCGGCAGGGACCATTCCAACTATGGCTACACCTTC. This translates into CATILGRDHSNYGYTF.

This clonotype appeared many times. V usage is TRBV6-2 or TRBV6-3 and J usage is TRBJ2-7, with TRBD2 matching over 12 bases. CDR3 length: 15 amino acids. Germline values: CDR1 MNHEY, CDR2 SVGEGT. V dropped 5 bases and J dropped 6; count of bases not matched to a gene: 8. The chain's CDR3 is CASSAGLAGPSEQYF. The CDR3 DNA reads TGTGCCAGCAGTGCGGGACTAGCGGGCCCCTCCGAGCAGTACTTC.

This rearrangement joins TRBV6-2 or TRBV6-3 to TRBJ2-7; 9 bases are shared with TRBD1. CDR1 is MNHEY and CDR2 is SVGEGT in the germline V gene. V was clipped by 2 bases and J by 7 bases; unmatched bases: 6. This CDR3 is built from 14 residues. The CDR3 is CASSYGTGSEEQYF. The CDR3 bases are TGTGCCAGCAGTTACGGGACAGGGAGTGAGGAGCAGTACTTC.

This chain joins TRBV28 and TRBJ1-5; D is undetermined. The CDR3 length is 12 residues. V gave up 3 bases and J gave up 7 bases, with 7 bases separating them. Per germline, CDR1 MDHEN and CDR2 SYDVKM. CDR3 amino acids: CASSLKGQPQHF. The CDR3 DNA reads TGTGCCAGCAGTTTGAAGGGACAGCCCCAGCATTTT.

In this sample, this clonotype turned up a few times. The V call is TRBV6-1, the J call TRBJ1-2; TRBD1 is a possible D gene (6 bases). V was shortened by 6 bases and J by 6 bases, with 17 bases between the two germline ends. Germline-derived CDR1 and CDR2 are MNHNS and SASEGT. The CDR3 runs to 14 residues. This CDR3 reads CASRRGGQGHGYTF. The CDR3 DNA follows: TGTGCCAGCAGACGCGGGGGACAAGGCCATGGCTACACCTTC.

This clonotype has ten or more counts. A much larger clone lies one base from this, so it may be a read error. V usage is TRBV13 and J usage is TRBJ2-3; D gene uncertain. The germline V gene encodes CDR1 PRHDT and CDR2 FYEKMQ (reference sequence). The V end lost 0 bases, the J end lost 5 bases, and 3 bases lay between the germline ends. The CDR3 contains 12 residues. The CDR3: CASSLGIDTQYF. The CDR3, as DNA: TGTGCCAGCAGCTTAGGCATAGATACGCAGTATTTT.

Points on this clonotype: A read error is possible here, since a much larger clone lies one base away. Lacking the conserved final phenylalanine or tryptophan, this CDR3 likely reflects a read error. The chain carries TRBV4-1 and TRBJ2-4; 9 bases align to TRBD2. Germline assignment: CDR1 MGHRA and CDR2 YSYEKL. Unmatched junction bases numbered 5, after V lost 0 bases and J lost 2 bases. The CDR3 extends over 17 amino acids. CDR3 in amino acids: CASSQDTASGTKNIQYL. The CDR3 nucleotides read TGCGCCAGCAGCCAAGATACGGCTAGCGGGACCAAAAACATTCAGTACCTC.

This clonotype was observed a few times. The chain couples TRBV19 to TRBJ2-2; D ambiguous. V dropped 7 bases and J dropped 4 bases, with 10 bases sitting between them. This CDR3 has 13 amino acids. Germline values: CDR1 LNHDA, CDR2 SQIVND (reference sequence). CDR3 in DNA: TGTGCCAGTACCACGGATGTCACCGGGGAGCTGTTTTTT. It codes for CASTTDVTGELFF.

CDR3 residues: CASSLGRVSGTANEKLFF. CDR3 nucleotides: TGCGCCAGCAGCTTGGGGAGGGTATCCGGGACAGCTAATGAAAAACTGTTTTTT. The genes are TRBV5-1 and TRBJ1-4; 7 bases match TRBD1. Germline lookup yields CDR1 SGHRS and CDR2 YFSETQ. V gave up 0 bases and J gave up 3 bases; unmatched junction bases: 11. CDR3 size: 18 residues.

This clonotype was seen only a few times. The J gene is TRBJ2-1, the V gene TRBV2; TRBD1 agrees at 11 bases. V lost 6 bases to trimming and J lost 8 bases; unmatched junction nucleotides: 6. The CDR3 runs 14 residues. Germline CDR1 and CDR2: SNHLY and FYNNEI. Here the CDR3 reads CASSLGQGGHEQFF. The CDR3 region has the DNA TGTGCCAGCAGCCTGGGACAGGGGGGCCATGAGCAGTTCTTC.

In its sample, this clonotype was seen a few times. The chain couples TRBV2 to TRBJ1-4, with TRBD1 matching 9 bases. Germline trimming cut 10 bases from V and 4 bases from J; bases unmatched to any gene: 7. Germline loops: CDR1 SNHLY, CDR2 FYNNEI. This CDR3 comprises 14 residues. The CDR3 region is CAKGQGRGNEKLFF. CDR3 coding DNA: TGTGCCAAGGGACAGGGACGGGGTAATGAAAAACTGTTTTTT.

A few counts support this clonotype. The chain combines TRBV13 with TRBJ2-5, with 9 bases identical to TRBD2. Germline CDR1 and CDR2: PRHDT and FYEKMQ (reference sequence). With V trimmed by 3 bases and J by 5 bases, 7 bases remained unmatched. CDR3 size: 15 residues. This CDR3 reads CASSLRGRARETQYF. The CDR3 DNA reads TGTGCCAGCAGCTTGCGCGGGAGGGCCCGTGAGACCCAGTACTTC.

The chain employs TRBV20-1 and TRBJ2-1, with D hard to call. The germline CDR1 and CDR2 sequences are DFQATT and SNEGSKA (reference sequence). This CDR3 is built from 12 residues. Trimming removed 5 bases from V and 10 bases from J, with 15 bases in between. The CDR3 reads CSAQPYGYEQFF. The DNA of the CDR3 is TGCAGTGCTCAACCATACGGCTACGAGCAGTTCTTC.

As for this clonotype: A read error may produce the germline difference seen at one junction end. The chain recombines TRBV5-4 with TRBJ2-3; 11 bases align to TRBD2. The CDR3 has 15 amino acids. CDR1 is SGHNT and CDR2 is YYREEE in the germline V gene (reference sequence). CDR3 protein: CASSHSGRDTDMQYF. The CDR3 region has the DNA TGTGCCAGCAGTCATAGCGGGAGGGACACAGATATGCAGTATTTT.

The chain recombines TRBV30 with TRBJ2-2; TRBD2 might be the D (6 bases). V gave up 1 base and J gave up 5 bases, with 14 bases separating them. CDR1 is GTSNPN, CDR2 SVGIG, per germline (reference sequence). The CDR3 loop spans 15 amino acids. The CDR3: CAWSGDGSGTGELFF. The CDR3 nucleotides are TGTGCCTGGAGTGGGGACGGGAGCGGGACCGGGGAGCTGTTTTTT.

This clonotype came up once. This chain uses TRBV30 with TRBJ2-6; perhaps TRBD2 as D (5 bases). Trimming removed 2 bases from V and 2 bases from J, with 7 bases in between. Germline V gene sequence: CDR1 GTSNPN, CDR2 SVGIG (reference sequence). This CDR3 spans 14 amino acids. CDR3: CAWSSGAGANVLTF. Here the CDR3 DNA reads TGTGCCTGGAGTAGCGGTGCTGGGGCCAACGTCCTGACTTTC.

This clonotype was counted a few times. The rearrangement uses TRBV5-1 and TRBJ2-3; 7 bases agree with TRBD2. With V trimmed by 6 bases and J by 2 bases, 9 bases remained unmatched. From germline, CDR1 is SGHRS and CDR2 YFSETQ. The CDR3 has 15 amino acids. CDR3: CASKREGGDTDTQYF. The CDR3 nucleotides read TGCGCCAGCAAGAGGGAGGGAGGCGACACAGATACGCAGTATTTT.

This clonotype was observed a handful of times. V gene TRBV2 combines with J gene TRBJ1-4; D is possibly TRBD1 (6 bases). The germline gives CDR1 SNHLY, CDR2 FYNNEI. Trimming stripped 6 bases from V and 2 bases from J, with 16 bases between. The CDR3 runs 16 residues. CDR3 amino acids: CASRIQGAATNEKLFF. The CDR3 bases are TGTGCCAGCAGGATACAGGGTGCGGCCACTAATGAAAAACTGTTTTTT. The entire variable domain, with the rest obtained from reference TRBV2 and TRBJ1-4, is as follows: EPEVTQTPSHQVTQMGQEVILRCVPISNHLYFYWYRQILGQKVEFLVSFYNNEISEKSEIFDDQFSVERPDGSNFTLKIRSTKLEDSAMYFCASRIQGAATNEKLFFGSGTQLSVL.

On this clonotype: A much bigger clone sits one base away, suggesting this may be a read error. The chain has TRBV7-2 and TRBJ2-5; D gene unclear. CDR1 is SGHTA, CDR2 FQGNSA, per germline. This CDR3 has 12 amino acids. The CDR3 spells CASSRLAETQCF. CDR3 sequence (DNA): TGTGCCAGCAGTCGATTAGCCGAGACCCAGTGCTTC.